What follows are 32 T cell receptor beta chains derived from one specimen sequenced in a study of T cell repertoires in cytomegalovirus infection. TCRdb passed the reads through MiXCR, listing each CDR3 protein once. The repertoire consists of about 680,000 distinct CDR3 sequences, with more than 20% occurring once and the leading ten covering less than 10%. What was sequenced was CD8+ T cells from PBMCs. Source of these receptors: a human donor in good health (CMV status not recorded). Some clones in this sample may be carry-over from other donors' samples.

This clonotype was found a few times. The chain has TRBV19 and TRBJ2-1; weak D call: TRBD2 (5 bases). This CDR3 spans 11 amino acids. Germline values: CDR1 LNHDA, CDR2 SQIVND (reference sequence). Deletions cut 7 bases from V and 12 bases from J, with 13 bases between. CDR3 nucleotides: TGTGCCAGTACGGGTGAGAGGGCGCAGTTCTTC. Translated, it gives CASTGERAQFF.

This clonotype was counted between two and nine times. V gene TRBV20-1 combines with J gene TRBJ1-3; D is undetermined. Trimming left V 0 bases short and J 6 bases short, with 3 bases between. Looked up from germline, CDR1 is DFQATT and CDR2 is SNEGSKA (reference sequence). The CDR3 totals 11 residues. The CDR3 region has the DNA TGCAGTGCTAGAGATCAAAACACCATATATTTT. Amino acids: CSARDQNTIYF.

This clonotype was seen ten or more times. The chain is built from TRBV12-3 or TRBV12-4 and TRBJ2-1, with TRBD2 as a possible D gene (5 bases). V was pared by 3 bases and J by 6 bases, with 15 bases between. This CDR3 has 15 amino acids. CDR3 sequence reads: CASSLVTRIPNEQFF. The CDR3 DNA follows: TGTGCCAGCAGTTTGGTAACTAGAATCCCCAATGAGCAGTTCTTC.

The sample holds many counts of this clonotype. The V and J genes are TRBV7-9 and TRBJ2-7; perhaps D is TRBD1 or TRBD2 (5 bases each). This CDR3 region has 14 residues. Trimming took off 4 bases at V and 2 bases at J, with 12 bases between the two ends. CDR1 and CDR2 from the germline V gene are SEHNR and FQNEAQ (reference sequence). The CDR3 here is CASSSGTETYEQYV. The CDR3 nucleotides read TGTGCCAGCAGCTCCGGGACGGAGACCTACGAGCAGTACGTC.

This clonotype showed up many times. The V call is TRBV12-3 or TRBV12-4, the J call TRBJ2-3; D is uncertain. The CDR3 contains 15 residues. Deletions cut 5 bases from V and 4 bases from J, with 16 bases between. The CDR3 nucleotides read TGTGCCAGCAGTCGGTCAGGAACACCCCCAGATACGCAGTATTTT. It translates to CASSRSGTPPDTQYF.

The chain uses TRBV27 and TRBJ2-1, with TRBD2 as a possible D gene (5 bases). The CDR3 contains 15 residues. The V gene's germline CDR1 is MNHEY and CDR2 SMNVEV (reference sequence). V lost 6 bases and J lost 2, with 14 bases in between. CDR3 in DNA: TGTGCCAGCAGCTTGGTCGGGATTACCTACAATGAGCAGTTCTTC. Protein: CASSLVGITYNEQFF.

The J gene is TRBJ1-1, the V gene TRBV19; no firm D call. This CDR3 contains 14 residues. The germline CDR1 and CDR2 sequences are LNHDA and SQIVND (reference sequence). Trimming cost V 7 bases and J 3 bases, with 15 bases left between them. The CDR3 spells CASKSSWVDTEAFF. The DNA of the CDR3 is TGTGCCAGTAAATCCTCGTGGGTAGACACTGAAGCTTTCTTT.

This clonotype was detected a few times. The chain recombines TRBV7-2 with TRBJ2-4, with 12 bases matching TRBD2. This CDR3 comprises 17 residues. After removal of 2 bases from V and 5 bases from J, the junction contained 7 bases not matched to a gene. Germline CDR1 is SGHTA and CDR2 is FQGNSA. The CDR3 is CASSLSLAGGNENIQYF. CDR3 nucleotide sequence: TGTGCCAGCAGCTTAAGTCTAGCGGGGGGGAACGAAAACATTCAGTACTTC.

This clonotype was counted ten times or more. The rearrangement uses TRBV6-2 or TRBV6-3 and TRBJ2-7; D is perhaps TRBD2 (6 bases). Germline CDR1 reads MNHEY; CDR2 reads SVGEGT. Trimming removed 6 bases from V and 5 bases from J, with 14 bases in between. The CDR3 spans 13 residues. CDR3 region: CASSPPRGHEQYV. The CDR3 nucleotides are TGTGCCAGCAGCCCCCCGCGGGGCCACGAGCAGTACGTC.

The chain employs TRBV20-1 and TRBJ2-1; D possibly matches TRBD1 or TRBD2 (5 bases each). Per the germline V gene, CDR1 is DFQATT and CDR2 is SNEGSKA (reference sequence). CDR3 length: 14 residues. V gave up 8 bases and J gave up 9 bases, with 23 bases separating them. The CDR3: CSLTSGGVRVEQFF. The CDR3 DNA reads TGCAGTCTAACGAGTGGGGGAGTTAGGGTTGAGCAGTTCTTC.

CDR3 in amino acids: CSVEDWNGGTGELFF. In nucleotides, the CDR3 is TGCAGCGTTGAAGATTGGAACGGGGGGACCGGGGAGCTGTTTTTT. The chain is built from TRBV29-1 and TRBJ2-2; 7 bases match TRBD2. J gave up 5 bases and V 0 bases, and 6 bases lay outside the gene matches. Germline V gene data show CDR1 as SQVTM and CDR2 as ANQGSEA. The CDR3 has 15 amino acids.

This clonotype occurred a few times. The genes are TRBV7-9 and TRBJ1-4, with D possibly being TRBD1 (5 bases). Trimming shortened V by 5 bases and J by 7 bases, and 14 bases separated the two germline ends. Germline CDR1 is SEHNR and CDR2 is FQNEAQ (reference sequence). This CDR3 has 14 amino acids. This CDR3 reads CASSDTGPREKLFF. The CDR3 coding sequence is TGTGCCAGCAGCGATACAGGACCCCGTGAAAAACTGTTTTTT.

The chain couples TRBV29-1 to TRBJ1-1, with 9 positions matching TRBD1. The CDR3 has 12 residues. The J segment lost 6 bases and the V segment lost 6 bases, leaving 5 bases of the junction unmatched. Per the germline V gene, CDR1 is SQVTM and CDR2 is ANQGSEA. CDR3 in DNA: TGCAGCGTGCAGGGGGACAGGGCTGAAGCTTTCTTT. Translated, it gives CSVQGDRAEAFF. The full variable domain, completed using reference TRBV29-1 and TRBJ1-1, is SAVISQKPSRDICQRGTSLTIQCQVDSQVTMMFWYRQQPGQSLTLIATANQGSEATYESGFVIDKFPISRPNLTFSTLTVSNMSPEDSSIYLCSVQGDRAEAFFGQGTRLTVV.

This clonotype was observed at least ten times. CDR3 sequence reads: CASHRGANTGELFF. DNA of the CDR3: TGTGCCAGTCACAGGGGTGCGAACACCGGGGAGCTGTTTTTT. This chain uses TRBV12-3 or TRBV12-4 with TRBJ2-2; 7 bases match TRBD1. CDR3 size: 14 residues. Trimming removed 9 bases from V and 0 bases from J; junction bases left unmatched: 4.

This clonotype came up a few times. This rearrangement joins TRBV10-3 to TRBJ2-3; D gene unclear. In germline, CDR1 is ENHRY, CDR2 SYGVKD. Between the trimmed V and J ends, which lost 2 bases and 3 bases, there was a span of 24 bases. This CDR3 spans 19 amino acids. The CDR3 nucleotides are TGTGCCATCAGTGAGAGGTGGCTAGAGACAACCTATAGTACAGATACGCAGTATTTT. As protein: CAISERWLETTYSTDTQYF.

About this clonotype: A much more abundant neighbour one base away suggests this may be a read error. This sequence joins TRBV12-3 or TRBV12-4 and TRBJ1-6; no firm D call. CDR3 length: 16 residues. The CDR3: CASSFEGGTYNSPIHF. CDR3 coding DNA: TGTGCCAGCAGTTTCGAGGGTGGCACCTATAATTCACCCATCCACTTT.

At least ten counts were recorded for this clonotype. The V and J genes are TRBV7-8 and TRBJ1-1; D remains unclear. The CDR3 is made up of 12 amino acids. V was trimmed by 4 bases and J by 7 bases, leaving 10 bases between them. CDR1 and CDR2 (germline): SGHVS, FQNEAQ. The CDR3 sequence: CASSSTDGEAFF. The CDR3, as DNA: TGTGCCAGCAGCTCTACCGACGGTGAAGCTTTCTTT. The full variable domain, in which reference TRBV7-8 and TRBJ1-1 provide the parts outside the CDR3, is GAGVSQSPRYKVAKRGQDVALRCDPISGHVSLFWYQQALGQGPEFLTYFQNEAQLDKSGLPSDRFFAERPEGSVSTLKIQRTQQEDSAVYLCASSSTDGEAFFGQGTRLTVV.

Points on this clonotype: Since a much larger clone is just one base distant, this may be a read error. The chain couples TRBV7-4 to TRBJ1-1; D unclear. This CDR3 spans 14 amino acids. CDR1 and CDR2 from the germline V gene are SGHVT and SQSDAQ. The CDR3 here is CVSIRLLTNTEAFF. The CDR3 DNA reads TGTGTCAGCATCCGTCTGCTAACGAACACTGAAGCTTTCTTT.

The genes are TRBV7-2 and TRBJ1-1; D is undetermined. CDR3 length equals 16 residues. Germline lookup yields CDR1 SGHTA and CDR2 FQGNSA. V was pared by 1 base and J by 0 bases, with 12 bases between. In nucleotides, the CDR3 is TGTGCCAGCAGCTTAGAAGTGCCTCTGATGAACACTGAAGCTTTCTTT. It encodes CASSLEVPLMNTEAFF.

This chain connects TRBV28 to TRBJ1-4, with TRBD1 as a possible D gene (5 bases). Per the germline V gene, CDR1 is MDHEN and CDR2 is SYDVKM. The ends were cut back, 6 bases at V and 4 bases at J, with 15 bases in the middle. The CDR3 runs 15 residues. CDR3 protein: CASSERQPYNEKLFF. The CDR3 DNA is TGTGCCAGCAGCGAGAGACAGCCCTATAATGAAAAACTGTTTTTT.

The table lists this clonotype with many counts. The rearrangement links TRBV10-3 to TRBJ2-6; tentatively, D is TRBD2 (6 bases). CDR1 and CDR2 (germline): ENHRY, SYGVKD. Trimming took 0 bases from V and 0 from J, leaving 12 bases between them. The length of the CDR3 is 18 residues. DNA of the CDR3: TGTGCCATCAGTGAGTCGGAGGGGCAACACTCTGGGGCCAACGTCCTGACTTTC. This codes for CAISESEGQHSGANVLTF.

CDR3 DNA sequence: TGTGCCAGCAGCTTATCTAGCGGGGGGCCCCTCGAATACGAGCAGTACGTC. The encoded protein is CASSLSSGGPLEYEQYV. The chain carries TRBV7-3 and TRBJ2-7; TRBD2 aligns across 11 bases. The V and J ends lost 2 bases and 4 bases, in that order; junction bases with no gene match: 10. Germline V lookup: CDR1 SGHTA, CDR2 FQGTGA. The CDR3 has 17 amino acids.

The chain employs TRBV5-6 and TRBJ2-1; 10 nucleotides match TRBD1. Germline V gene data show CDR1 as SGHDT and CDR2 as YYEEEE. V was pared by 2 bases and J by 6 bases, with 11 bases of the junction left unmatched. The CDR3 is made up of 17 amino acids. CDR3 nucleotide sequence: TGTGCCAGCAGCTTTGGGACAGGGGCCGGCGTGGGCAATGAGCAGTTCTTC. This encodes CASSFGTGAGVGNEQFF.

V gene TRBV6-2 or TRBV6-3 combines with J gene TRBJ2-7; 7 nucleotides align to TRBD1. The CDR3 is 15 residues long. The junction had 7 bases not matched to a gene; V was cut back by 2 bases and J by 3 bases. Germline V lookup: CDR1 MNHEY, CDR2 SVGEGT. The CDR3 bases are TGTGCCAGCAGTTACGAGACAGGGAAAAGCTACGAGCAGTACGTC. Translated, it gives CASSYETGKSYEQYV.

The chain combines TRBV12-3 or TRBV12-4 with TRBJ2-3, with D perhaps assigned TRBD1 or TRBD2 (5 bases each). There are 15 residues in the CDR3. Trimming removed 6 bases from V and 4 bases from J, with 17 bases in between. The CDR3 sequence is CASSPGPSPADTQYF. CDR3 nucleotides: TGTGCCAGCAGCCCGGGACCGTCCCCAGCAGATACGCAGTATTTT.

This clonotype was seen ten or more times. The V call is TRBV6-2 or TRBV6-3, the J call TRBJ2-2, with TRBD1 identical over 7 bases. J gave up 6 bases and V 4 bases, and 5 bases lay outside the gene matches. CDR1 and CDR2 from the germline V gene are MNHEY and SVGEGT. The CDR3 length is 14 residues. CDR3 nucleotides: TGTGCCAGCAGTTTGACAGGGCCCCCCGGGGAGCTGTTTTTT. Residues: CASSLTGPPGELFF.

This clonotype was counted ten times or more. The chain employs TRBV12-3 or TRBV12-4 and TRBJ1-4; D is unclear. V lost 3 bases and J lost 0, with 11 bases in between. This CDR3 is 16 amino acids long. DNA for the CDR3: TGTGCCAGCAGTTTCCCCAGCGGTGCAACTAATGAAAAACTGTTTTTT. It encodes CASSFPSGATNEKLFF.

This clonotype was seen a few times. The rearrangement uses TRBV6-4 and TRBJ2-5; TRBD2 matches 10 bases. The CDR3 extends over 15 amino acids. With 0 bases clipped from V and 4 bases from J, the junction kept 2 bases outside the gene matches. Germline CDR1 and CDR2: MRHNA and SNTAGT. The CDR3 sequence is CASSDSAGGPETQYF. CDR3 bases: TGTGCCAGCAGTGACTCAGCGGGGGGGCCAGAGACCCAGTACTTC.

This rearrangement joins TRBV6-2 or TRBV6-3 to TRBJ2-7; D perhaps matches TRBD1 (6 bases). Germline loops: CDR1 MNHEY, CDR2 SVGEGT. The CDR3 totals 13 residues. Between the trimmed V and J ends, which lost 2 bases and 3 bases, there was a span of 8 bases. The CDR3 DNA reads TGTGCCAGCAGTTACACGGACAGCTACGAGCAGTACGTC. It specifies CASSYTDSYEQYV.

The chain couples TRBV7-9 to TRBJ2-7; D is perhaps TRBD2 (7 bases). V was clipped by 5 bases and J by 2 bases, with 13 bases between them. Germline assignment: CDR1 SEHNR and CDR2 FQNEAQ (reference sequence). The CDR3 totals 14 residues. The CDR3 bases are TGTGCCAGCAGCCAAGGGGGGGGCGCCTACGAGCAGTACTTC. It specifies CASSQGGGAYEQYF.

A remark on this clonotype: A read error may be the cause here, since a much bigger clone is one base away. This sequence joins TRBV12-5 and TRBJ2-7; D is uncertain. The germline V and J ends were trimmed by 6 bases and 6 bases, with 21 bases remaining between them. The germline CDR1 and CDR2 sequences are LGHNT and FRNRAP. The CDR3 spans 15 residues. The CDR3 nucleotides read TGTGCTAGTGGAGGAAGTACACTGGACCTCTGCGAGCAGTACTTC. It encodes CASGGSTLDLCEQYF.

This clonotype was recorded many times. In DNA, the CDR3 is TGCAGCGTTGAGCGAGCGGCAGACCCTATGGGACTAGTCTACAATGAGCAGTTCTTC. Translation gives CSVERAADPMGLVYNEQFF. V gene TRBV29-1 combines with J gene TRBJ2-1, with 8 positions matching TRBD2. The germline V gene has CDR1 SQVTM and CDR2 ANQGSEA. V trimming: 3 bases; J trimming: 3 bases; junction bases outside the gene matches: 19. The CDR3 loop spans 19 amino acids.